This section outlines one T cell receptor beta chain sequence together with its context. The antigen is undetermined. The sequenced template was cDNA made from the entire isolated RNA. Clones were read by immunoSEQ multiplex PCR, and TCRdb kept only the in-frame ones, dropping some. The sample has nearly 250,000 clones; approximately 14% are singletons. The CDR3 has 13 residues. Germline V gene sequence: CDR1 SQVTM, CDR2 ANQGSEA. V lost 7 bases to trimming and J lost 3 bases; unmatched junction nucleotides: 5. The data are from a study of beta chain features in type 1 diabetes. About the research overall: The study examined some 110,000,000 sorted cells across all samples.

Overall study findings and caveats: TCRB CDR3 length was moderately but significantly reduced in all four CD4+ subsets of Type 1 diabetes patients. Since sequencing was performed on cDNA, cells with high TCR expression could be over-represented.

Sequencing was done on a sample of naive CD4+ T cells from blood. The receptor's source is a woman aged 40-49 years in good health. The rearrangement uses TRBV29-1 and TRBJ2-2; 7 nucleotides align to TRBD1. Written as DNA, the CDR3 is TGCAGCGCGGAGACAGGGTACACCGGGGAGCTGTTTTTT. Protein sequence: CSAETGYTGELFF.